This record concerns one TCR beta chain sequence. This sample is drawn from a study of blood T cell repertoires in COVID-19. Study-level information: Samples taken during acute and convalescent COVID-19 were collected in the United States, Italy and Spain. Sample material is recorded as cDNA or gDNA derived from T cells, B-cell-depleted T cells, or PBMCs.

Germline V CDR1 and CDR2: MNHEY, SVGAGI. Trimming took off 11 bases at V and 2 bases at J, with 13 bases between the two ends. The CDR3 sequence is 13 residues long. In the authors' workflow: Reference gene primer amplification gave estimated nucleated cell counts. Data came from immunoSEQ multiplex PCR; TCRdb stores just in-frame clones and leaves some out. V, J and clone size reflect that table, while D and trimming were determined from the DNA. Counted here are 90,000 to 100,000 clones, 84% occurring once; the ten biggest clones make up approximately 2%. The sample was peripheral blood. V usage is TRBV6-5 and J usage is TRBJ1-3; D call uncertain. The clonotype originates from a man between 70 and 80 years old with active or convalescent COVID-19. The CDR3 DNA reads TGTGCCTGCCGGGAGTCCGCTGGAAACACCATATATTTT. Residues: CACRESAGNTIYF.